The 30 T cell receptor beta chains below come from one sample, sequenced in a study of T cells after yellow fever vaccination. TCRdb passed the 5' RACE reads through MiXCR, listing each CDR3 protein once. The sample contains roughly 99,000 distinct CDR3 sequences, approximately 5.5% of which appear only once. The sequences come from CD8+ T cells sorted from PBMCs, collected 10 days after the yellow fever booster vaccination. These receptors all stem from a man aged 18 to 30 who received the YFV17D yellow fever vaccine.

The chain recombines TRBV7-9 with TRBJ2-2, with unresolved D. Germline CDR1 reads SEHNR; CDR2 reads FQNEAQ (reference sequence). The CDR3 has 13 amino acids. The V and J ends lost 5 bases and 6 bases respectively, with 10 bases between them. This CDR3 is CASSPRHAGELFF. As DNA, the CDR3 is TGTGCCAGCAGCCCTAGACATGCCGGGGAGCTGTTTTTT.

Only a few counts were recorded for this clonotype. The chain has TRBV6-5 and TRBJ2-7, with D perhaps matching TRBD1 or TRBD2 (5 bases each). Trimming cost V 4 bases and J 1 base, with 20 bases left between them. CDR3 length: 17 residues. Germline V gives CDR1 MNHEY, CDR2 SVGAGI. The CDR3 nucleotides are TGTGCCAGCAGTTGGGCAGGGAGTTCAGATTTATCCTACGAGCAGTACGTC. As protein: CASSWAGSSDLSYEQYV.

The table lists this clonotype with a few counts. The chain joins TRBV6-5 to TRBJ1-4, with D perhaps matching TRBD1 (6 bases). The CDR3 spans 14 residues. The V end lost 2 bases, the J end lost 8 bases, and 12 bases lay between the germline ends. CDR1 and CDR2 (germline): MNHEY, SVGAGI. CDR3 region: CASSYEGGNEKLFF. The CDR3 region has the DNA TGTGCCAGCAGTTACGAAGGGGGAAACGAAAAACTGTTTTTT.

There are many counts of this clonotype. This chain links TRBV12-3 or TRBV12-4 with TRBJ2-5; D is perhaps TRBD2 (5 bases). Trimming pared 5 bases from V and 5 bases from J, leaving 6 bases between. This CDR3 region has 11 residues. The CDR3: CASSRGETQYF. The CDR3 DNA follows: TGTGCCAGCAGTCGAGGGGAGACCCAGTACTTC.

This clonotype was seen only a few times. V usage is TRBV20-1 and J usage is TRBJ2-7; a possible D gene is TRBD1 (6 bases). V lost 5 bases to trimming and J lost 1 base, with 9 bases between them. The CDR3 loop spans 12 amino acids. Germline CDR1 reads DFQATT; CDR2 reads SNEGSKA (reference sequence). In DNA, the CDR3 is TGCAGTGCTGACACAGGGTCCTACGAGCAGTACTTC. This gives the protein CSADTGSYEQYF.

This chain joins TRBV5-5 and TRBJ2-1, with TRBD1 identical over 9 bases. Losses at the gene ends were 4 bases for V and 2 bases for J; bases not matched to a gene: 4. CDR1 and CDR2 from the germline V gene are SGHKS and YYEKEE (reference sequence). This CDR3 has 15 amino acids. CDR3 region: CASSVQGAAYNEQFF. As DNA, the CDR3 is TGTGCCAGCAGCGTACAGGGGGCCGCCTACAATGAGCAGTTCTTC.

Ten or more counts support this clonotype. The chain carries TRBV11-2 and TRBJ2-7; D is unresolved. The CDR3 extends over 14 amino acids. V was trimmed by 1 base and J by 0 bases, leaving 7 bases between them. Germline CDR1 reads SGHAT; CDR2 reads FQNNGV. CDR3 DNA: TGTGCCAGCAGCTTAGCTGCTAACTCCTACGAGCAGTACGTC. Translating it yields CASSLAANSYEQYV.

This clonotype was observed a handful of times. The chain carries TRBV12-3 or TRBV12-4 and TRBJ2-7; D unclear. This CDR3 has 12 amino acids. Deletions cut 4 bases from V and 6 bases from J, with 10 bases between. CDR3 DNA sequence: TGTGCCAGCAGTTACGTGTCGGGCGAGCAGTACTTC. Protein sequence: CASSYVSGEQYF.

This clonotype occurred a few times. The chain joins TRBV7-9 to TRBJ1-6; TRBD1 matches at 8 bases. Germline loops: CDR1 SEHNR, CDR2 FQNEAQ (reference sequence). This CDR3 comprises 12 residues. Trimming at V came to 11 bases and at J to 10 bases, leaving 7 bases not matched to a gene. DNA of the CDR3: TGTGCCGGAACTGACAGGGGCTCACCCCTCCACTTT. It codes for CAGTDRGSPLHF. Filled out from reference TRBV7-9 and TRBJ1-6, the complete variable domain reads DTGVSQNPRHKITKRGQNVTFRCDPISEHNRLYWYRQTLGQGPEFLTYFQNEAQLEKSRLLSDRFSAERPKGSFSTLEIQRTEQGDSAMYLCAGTDRGSPLHFGNGTRLTVT.

This clonotype has a handful of counts. J is TRBJ2-3 and V is TRBV6-1; D call uncertain. Germline-derived CDR1 and CDR2 are MNHNS and SASEGT. The CDR3 totals 16 residues. Trimming left V 2 bases short and J 0 bases short, with 12 bases between. The CDR3, as DNA: TGTGCCAGCAGTGAATCGGGCCCCGTAAGCACAGATACGCAGTATTTT. This sequence encodes CASSESGPVSTDTQYF.

The chain combines TRBV4-1 with TRBJ2-7, with unresolved D. The CDR3 is 13 residues long. Trimming took 1 base from V and 3 from J, leaving 7 bases between them. Germline V CDR1 and CDR2: MGHRA, YSYEKL. CDR3: CASSQARFYEQYF. Written as DNA, the CDR3 is TGCGCCAGCAGCCAAGCCAGGTTCTACGAGCAGTACTTC.

This clonotype was observed a few times. The gene calls are TRBV5-5 and TRBJ2-7, with TRBD1 matching 8 bases. V was pared by 3 bases and J by 0 bases, with 2 bases of the junction left unmatched. Germline V lookup: CDR1 SGHKS, CDR2 YYEKEE (reference sequence). The CDR3 has 14 amino acids. DNA for the CDR3: TGTGCCAGCAGCTCCGGACAGGGCTCCTACGAGCAGTACTTC. Encoded protein: CASSSGQGSYEQYF. The whole variable domain, remainder taken from reference TRBV5-5 and TRBJ2-7, is DAGVTQSPTHLIKTRGQQVTLRCSPISGHKSVSWYQQVLGQGPQFIFQYYEKEERGRGNFPDRFSARQFPNYSSELNVNALLLGDSALYLCASSSGQGSYEQYFGPGTRLTVT.

The table lists this clonotype with many counts. The CDR3 nucleotides read TGTGCCAGCAGCTTACCCCCGGGGCGGCGGGACTATGGCTACACCTTC. This encodes CASSLPPGRRDYGYTF. The genes are TRBV7-9 and TRBJ1-2; D is perhaps TRBD1 (5 bases). This CDR3 comprises 16 residues. Germline V lookup: CDR1 SEHNR, CDR2 FQNEAQ (reference sequence). V lost 2 bases, J lost 3 bases, and 16 bases lay in between.

V gene TRBV13 combines with J gene TRBJ2-7; D uncertain. Per germline, CDR1 PRHDT and CDR2 FYEKMQ (reference sequence). The ends were cut back, 3 bases at V and 5 bases at J, with 14 bases in the middle. CDR3 size: 14 residues. The CDR3, as DNA: TGTGCCAGCAGCTTGTCGGGCCAAGCCCACGAGCAGTACTTC. Translating it yields CASSLSGQAHEQYF.

This clonotype was counted between two and nine times. The chain uses TRBV7-6 and TRBJ2-7, with 11 bases lining up with TRBD1. J gave up 2 bases and V 3 bases, and 3 bases lay outside the gene matches. CDR1 SGHVS and CDR2 FNYEAQ come from the germline V gene. This CDR3 is 15 amino acids long. The CDR3 bases are TGTGCCAGCAGCTTGGGGACAGGGGGGACCTACGAGCAGTACGTC. Encoded protein: CASSLGTGGTYEQYV.

Many counts were recorded for this clonotype. The rearrangement links TRBV6-1 to TRBJ2-2; D is perhaps TRBD2 (5 bases). CDR3 size: 14 residues. In germline, CDR1 is MNHNS, CDR2 SASEGT. Trimming stripped 2 bases from V and 5 bases from J, with 9 bases between. CDR3 amino acids: CASSESRGTGELFF. As DNA, the CDR3 is TGTGCCAGCAGTGAATCTCGGGGAACCGGGGAGCTGTTTTTT.

This clonotype showed up just a few times. The chain recombines TRBV7-6 with TRBJ2-1; D is perhaps TRBD1 (5 bases). The germline V gene encodes CDR1 SGHVS and CDR2 FNYEAQ. This CDR3 has 14 amino acids. The V end was cut by 5 bases, the J end by 4 bases, with 12 bases between. The CDR3 here is CASSPPGLYNEQFF. The CDR3 DNA reads TGTGCCAGCAGCCCCCCAGGGTTGTACAATGAGCAGTTCTTC.

This clonotype was recorded at least ten times. This chain links TRBV27 with TRBJ2-1; TRBD2 aligns across 9 bases. Trimming removed 7 bases from V and 4 bases from J; junction bases left unmatched: 11. This CDR3 contains 16 residues. Germline CDR1 and CDR2: MNHEY and SMNVEV (reference sequence). The chain's CDR3 is CASTRGPAGGYNEQFF. The CDR3 DNA reads as TGTGCCAGCACCCGAGGGCCAGCGGGGGGATACAATGAGCAGTTCTTC.

This sequence joins TRBV6-2 or TRBV6-3 and TRBJ2-3; 8 bases align to TRBD2. The V segment lost 2 bases and the J segment 2 bases; nucleotides outside the gene matches: 9. The CDR3 runs to 17 residues. Germline loops: CDR1 MNHEY, CDR2 SVGEGT. In DNA, the CDR3 is TGTGCCAGCAGTTACCCCTTGACGGGGGGGTTCACAGATACGCAGTATTTT. Its translation is CASSYPLTGGFTDTQYF.

The V gene is TRBV15, the J gene TRBJ2-5; 11 bases map to TRBD2. This CDR3 is built from 15 residues. V shed 2 bases and J 3 bases; nucleotides not matched to a gene: 2. CDR1 LNHNV and CDR2 YYDKDF come from the germline V gene (reference sequence). The CDR3 DNA reads as TGTGCCACCAGCAGAACGACTAGCGGGGAAGAGACCCAGTACTTC. Translating gives CATSRTTSGEETQYF.

CDR3 residues: CASSLEGNTIYF. CDR3 nucleotides: TGTGCCAGCAGCTTGGAAGGAAACACCATATATTTT. The gene calls are TRBV5-4 and TRBJ1-3; D uncertain. CDR1 is SGHNT, CDR2 YYREEE, per germline (reference sequence). The length of the CDR3 is 12 residues. Trimming removed 0 bases from V and 4 bases from J, with 2 bases in between.

This clonotype has just a few counts. The CDR3 region is CSARVEGTRYEQYF. The CDR3 DNA reads as TGCAGTGCTAGGGTTGAGGGTACGAGGTACGAGCAGTACTTC. The rearrangement links TRBV20-1 to TRBJ2-7, with a possible D match to TRBD2 (5 bases). Trimming took 3 bases from V and 4 from J, leaving 16 bases between them. The length of the CDR3 is 14 residues. The germline V gene has CDR1 DFQATT and CDR2 SNEGSKA (reference sequence).

The rearrangement uses TRBV4-2 and TRBJ1-1; D possibly corresponds to TRBD1 (5 bases). In germline, CDR1 is LGHNA, CDR2 YNFKEQ. The CDR3 has 15 amino acids. With 3 bases removed from V and 3 bases from J, the gap between germline ends came to 14 bases. CDR3 in DNA: TGTGCCAGCAGCCAGGACAAAGGTTACGACACTGAAGCTTTCTTT. Amino acids: CASSQDKGYDTEAFF.

This chain joins TRBV7-6 and TRBJ2-5, with D unclear. V shed 3 bases and J shed 2 bases, with 25 bases lying between them. The CDR3 is made up of 19 amino acids. Germline V CDR1 and CDR2: SGHVS, FNYEAQ. The CDR3, as DNA: TGTGCCAGCAGCTTGCCGCACGTACGCGCGGCAGAGATACAAGAGACCCAGTACTTC. It yields the protein CASSLPHVRAAEIQETQYF.

This clonotype has just a few counts. V gene TRBV7-2 combines with J gene TRBJ2-5, with 9 positions matching TRBD2. CDR1 SGHTA and CDR2 FQGNSA come from the germline V gene. The CDR3 consists of 15 residues. Trimming at V came to 8 bases and at J to 5 bases, leaving 12 bases not matched to a gene. CDR3 region: CASRAGSGGLETQYF. CDR3 nucleotides: TGTGCCAGCCGTGCCGGGAGCGGGGGGTTGGAGACCCAGTACTTC.

This chain links TRBV25-1 with TRBJ2-7, with a weak D call TRBD2 (6 bases). V was cut by 4 bases and J by 4 bases, with 14 bases left in between. CDR3 size: 14 residues. Germline V gene sequence: CDR1 MGHDK, CDR2 SYGVNS. The CDR3 nucleotides read TGTGCCAGCAGTGGGGGGACTGGTGGGTACGAGCAGTACTTC. Translated: CASSGGTGGYEQYF.

This clonotype was seen only a few times. The V gene is TRBV7-9, the J gene TRBJ2-5; D may be TRBD1 or TRBD2 (5 bases each). The CDR3 is 12 residues long. Germline V gene data show CDR1 as SEHNR and CDR2 as FQNEAQ (reference sequence). Between the trimmed V and J ends, which lost 8 bases and 4 bases, there was a span of 11 bases. This chain's CDR3 is CASGRGRETQYF. The CDR3 DNA is TGTGCCAGCGGTCGGGGACGAGAGACCCAGTACTTC.

This clonotype was seen a few times. The CDR3 here is CSARPMTRRETQYF. The CDR3 DNA sequence: TGCAGTGCTAGACCAATGACAAGGAGGGAGACCCAGTACTTC. V usage is TRBV20-1 and J usage is TRBJ2-5, with a tentative D call TRBD2 (5 bases). Per the germline V gene, CDR1 is DFQATT and CDR2 is SNEGSKA (reference sequence). CDR3 length: 14 residues. The V end lost 2 bases, the J end lost 5 bases, and 15 bases lay between the germline ends.

In its sample, this clonotype was seen many times. V and J are TRBV4-3 and TRBJ2-2; D might be TRBD1 (5 bases). The CDR3 contains 17 residues. With 0 bases removed from V and 4 bases from J, the gap between germline ends came to 15 bases. Per germline, CDR1 LGHNA and CDR2 YSLEER. The CDR3 DNA is TGCGCCAGCAGCCAAGATCTTGGCAGGGTGGTCACCGGGGAGCTGTTTTTT. Encoded protein: CASSQDLGRVVTGELFF.

The table lists this clonotype with a few counts. The rearrangement links TRBV6-6 to TRBJ2-5, with 15 bases fitting TRBD2. Germline V gene lookup returns CDR1 MNHNY and CDR2 SVGAGI (reference sequence). J lost 5 bases, V lost 8 bases, and 18 bases had no gene match. This CDR3 comprises 19 residues. CDR3 protein: CASYPFPGTSGGNGETQYF. In DNA, the CDR3 is TGTGCCAGCTACCCCTTCCCCGGGACTAGCGGGGGGAACGGGGAGACCCAGTACTTC.